This TCR beta chain was recorded in a study of blood T cell repertoires in COVID-19. About the research overall: Researchers got acute and convalescent COVID-19 samples from the United States, Italy and Spain. T cells, B-cell-depleted T cells, or PBMCs supplied cDNA or gDNA.

Original data processing: For nucleated cells, counts were estimated from reference gene primer amplification. The table came from immunoSEQ multiplex PCR; TCRdb's copy has only in-frame clones and leaves some out. That table supplies the V and J calls and clone size; D and trimming were determined from the DNA. The sample contains 65,000 to 80,000 clones, 70% to 90% of which appear only once. The CDR3 contains 14 residues. CDR1 and CDR2 (germline): SGHNT, YYREEE (reference sequence). V dropped 7 bases and J dropped 2 bases, with 15 bases sitting between them. The receptor was isolated from a man aged 50 to 60 with active COVID-19. The gene calls are TRBV5-4 and TRBJ2-5; weak D call: TRBD2 (5 bases). Sample: peripheral blood. CDR3 DNA: TGTGCCAGCGGCATTGGGGAGTTGCAAGAGACCCAGTACTTC. Translated: CASGIGELQETQYF.